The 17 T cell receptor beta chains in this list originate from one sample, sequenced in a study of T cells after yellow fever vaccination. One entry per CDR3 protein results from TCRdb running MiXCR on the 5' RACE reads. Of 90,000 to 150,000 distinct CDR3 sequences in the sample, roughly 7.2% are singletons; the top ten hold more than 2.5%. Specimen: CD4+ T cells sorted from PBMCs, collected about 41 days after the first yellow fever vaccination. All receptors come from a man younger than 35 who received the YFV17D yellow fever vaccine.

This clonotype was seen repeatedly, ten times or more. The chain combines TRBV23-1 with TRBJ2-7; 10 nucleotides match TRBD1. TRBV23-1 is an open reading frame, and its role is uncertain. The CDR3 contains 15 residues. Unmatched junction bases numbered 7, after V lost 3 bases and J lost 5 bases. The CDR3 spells CASSHPGQGENEQYV. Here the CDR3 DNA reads TGCGCCAGCAGTCATCCCGGACAGGGGGAGAACGAGCAGTACGTC.

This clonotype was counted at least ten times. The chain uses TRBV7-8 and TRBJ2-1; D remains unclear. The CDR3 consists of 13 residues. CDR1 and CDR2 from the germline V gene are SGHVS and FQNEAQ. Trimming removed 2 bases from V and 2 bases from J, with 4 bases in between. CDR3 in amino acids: CASSLSPYNEQFF. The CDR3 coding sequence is TGTGCCAGCAGCTTATCCCCCTACAATGAGCAGTTCTTC.

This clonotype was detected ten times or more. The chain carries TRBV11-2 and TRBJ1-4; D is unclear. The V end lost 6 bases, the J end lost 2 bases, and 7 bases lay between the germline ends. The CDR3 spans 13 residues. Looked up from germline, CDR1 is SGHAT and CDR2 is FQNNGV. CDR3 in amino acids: CASSGVTNEKLFF. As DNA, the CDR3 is TGTGCCAGCAGTGGGGTTACTAATGAAAAACTGTTTTTT.

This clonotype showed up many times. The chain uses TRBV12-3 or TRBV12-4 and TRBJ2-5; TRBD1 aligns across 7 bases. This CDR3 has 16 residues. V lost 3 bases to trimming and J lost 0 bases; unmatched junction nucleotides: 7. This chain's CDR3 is CASSFEDRPYQETQYF. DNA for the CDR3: TGTGCCAGCAGTTTTGAGGACAGGCCGTACCAAGAGACCCAGTACTTC.

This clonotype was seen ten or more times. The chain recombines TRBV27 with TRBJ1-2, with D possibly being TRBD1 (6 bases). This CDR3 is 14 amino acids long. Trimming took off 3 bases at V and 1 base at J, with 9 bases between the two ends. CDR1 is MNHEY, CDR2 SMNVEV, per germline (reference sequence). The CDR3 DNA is TGTGCCAGCAGTTTCGCGGACAGTAACTATGGCTACACCTTC. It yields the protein CASSFADSNYGYTF.

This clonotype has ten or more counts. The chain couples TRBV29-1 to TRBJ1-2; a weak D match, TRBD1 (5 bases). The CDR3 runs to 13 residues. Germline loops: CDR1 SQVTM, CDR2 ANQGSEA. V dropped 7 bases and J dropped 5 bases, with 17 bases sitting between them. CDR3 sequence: CSAHVGLGYGYTF. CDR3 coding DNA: TGCAGCGCTCATGTGGGACTTGGGTATGGCTACACCTTC.

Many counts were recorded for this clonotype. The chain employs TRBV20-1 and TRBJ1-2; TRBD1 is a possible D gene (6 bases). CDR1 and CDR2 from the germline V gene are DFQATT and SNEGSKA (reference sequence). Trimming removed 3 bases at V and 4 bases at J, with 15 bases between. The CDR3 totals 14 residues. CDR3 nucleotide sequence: TGCAGTGCTAGCCCTACAGGGTTCGTCTATGGCTACACCTTC. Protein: CSASPTGFVYGYTF.

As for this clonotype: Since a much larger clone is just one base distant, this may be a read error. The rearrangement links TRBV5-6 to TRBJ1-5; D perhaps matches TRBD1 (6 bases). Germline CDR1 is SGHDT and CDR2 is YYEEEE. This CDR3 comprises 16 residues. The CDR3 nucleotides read TGTGCCAGCAGTCCATCCGGCAGGGGTAGCAATCGGCCCCAGCATTTT. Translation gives CASSPSGRGSNRPQHF.

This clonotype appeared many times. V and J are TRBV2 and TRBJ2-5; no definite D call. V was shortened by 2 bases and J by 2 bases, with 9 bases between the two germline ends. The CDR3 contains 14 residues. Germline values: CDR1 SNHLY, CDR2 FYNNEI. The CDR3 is CASSERRGQETQYF. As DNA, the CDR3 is TGTGCCAGCAGTGAAAGGCGCGGACAAGAGACCCAGTACTTC.

Here the CDR3 reads CATSDPPLDTQYF. The CDR3 bases are TGTGCCACCAGTGATCCTCCTCTAGATACGCAGTATTTT. The J gene is TRBJ2-3, the V gene TRBV24-1; D is ambiguous. The CDR3 is 13 amino acids. CDR1 is KGHDR, CDR2 SFDVKD, per germline. The ends were cut back, 3 bases at V and 5 bases at J, with 8 bases in the middle.

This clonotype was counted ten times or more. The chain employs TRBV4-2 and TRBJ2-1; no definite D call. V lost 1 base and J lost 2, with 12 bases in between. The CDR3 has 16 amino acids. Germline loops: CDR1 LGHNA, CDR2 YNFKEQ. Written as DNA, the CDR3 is TGTGCCAGCAGCCAAGTTTGGAACGCCGCCTACAATGAGCAGTTCTTC. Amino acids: CASSQVWNAAYNEQFF.

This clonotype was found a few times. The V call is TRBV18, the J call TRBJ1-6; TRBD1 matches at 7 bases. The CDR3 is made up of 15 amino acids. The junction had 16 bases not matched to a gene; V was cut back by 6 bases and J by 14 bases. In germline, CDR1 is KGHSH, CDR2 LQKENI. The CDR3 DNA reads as TGTGCCAGCTCTGCTCGGACAGGCAGCCCAGGGGCCCTCCACTTT. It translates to CASSARTGSPGALHF.

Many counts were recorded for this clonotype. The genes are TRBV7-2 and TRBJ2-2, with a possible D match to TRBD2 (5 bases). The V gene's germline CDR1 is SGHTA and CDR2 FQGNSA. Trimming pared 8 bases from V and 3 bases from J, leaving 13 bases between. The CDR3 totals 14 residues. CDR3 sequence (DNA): TGTGCCAGCGGGGAGAGGACGTACACCGGGGAGCTGTTTTTT. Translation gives CASGERTYTGELFF.

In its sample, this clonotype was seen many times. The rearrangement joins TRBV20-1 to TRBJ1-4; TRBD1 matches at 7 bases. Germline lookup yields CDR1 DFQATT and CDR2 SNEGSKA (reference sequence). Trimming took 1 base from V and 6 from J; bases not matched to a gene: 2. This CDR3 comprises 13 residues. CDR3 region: CSARVTGDEKLFF. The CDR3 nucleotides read TGCAGTGCTAGAGTTACAGGGGATGAAAAACTGTTTTTT.

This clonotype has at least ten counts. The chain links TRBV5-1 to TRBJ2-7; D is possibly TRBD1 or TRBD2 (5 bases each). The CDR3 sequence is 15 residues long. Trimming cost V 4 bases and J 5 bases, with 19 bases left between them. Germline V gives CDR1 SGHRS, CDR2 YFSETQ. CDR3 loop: CASSPPGTLRDEQYF. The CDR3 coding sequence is TGCGCCAGCAGCCCCCCCGGGACCCTTCGGGACGAGCAGTACTTC.

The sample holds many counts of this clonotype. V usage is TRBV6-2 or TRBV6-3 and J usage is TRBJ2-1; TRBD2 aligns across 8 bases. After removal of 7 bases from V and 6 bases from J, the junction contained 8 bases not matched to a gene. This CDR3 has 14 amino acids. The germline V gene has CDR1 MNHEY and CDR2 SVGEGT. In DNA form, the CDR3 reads TGTGCCAGCAATTCTTGGAGCGGGGGCAATGAGCAGTTCTTC. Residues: CASNSWSGGNEQFF.

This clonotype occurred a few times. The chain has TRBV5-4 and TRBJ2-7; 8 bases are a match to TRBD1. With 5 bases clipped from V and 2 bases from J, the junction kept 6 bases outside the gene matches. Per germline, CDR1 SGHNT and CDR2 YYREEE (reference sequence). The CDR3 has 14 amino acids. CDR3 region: CASSYDRGAYEQYF. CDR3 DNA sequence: TGTGCCAGCAGTTACGACAGGGGCGCCTACGAGCAGTACTTC.